This T cell receptor beta chain was captured in a study of monozygotic twins with inflammatory bowel disease. Study-wide points: Part of the variability in patient repertoires may have come from differing immunosuppressive treatments.

Every TCR library used 3500 ng of total RNA. TCRdb reprocessed the 5' RACE reads, with one entry per CDR3 protein and no DNA. The sample includes 110,000 to 150,000 distinct CDR3 sequences. The CDR3 consists of 16 residues. From germline, CDR1 is SGHRS and CDR2 YFSETQ. Concerning this clonotype itself: The antigen is undetermined.

This receptor was obtained from a human donor with ulcerative colitis or Crohn's disease, or a healthy co-twin of an affected twin (not recorded which). Source material: blood. The gene calls are TRBV5-1 and TRBJ2-2. CDR3 sequence: CASSGDHQSNTGELFF.